The 4 T cell receptor beta chains presented below share a single source sample, sequenced in a study of T cell responses to AZD1222 COVID-19 vaccine. Clones were read by immunoSEQ multiplex PCR, and TCRdb kept only the in-frame ones, dropping some. Of roughly 140,000 clones detected, around 87% appear once; the ten largest clones hold 8% to 10%. The sample was peripheral blood, taken 28 days after the second AZD1222 dose. These receptors were collected from an adult who received the AZD1222 COVID-19 vaccine.

The rearrangement links TRBV14 to TRBJ1-3; D is undetermined. CDR3 size: 12 residues. Germline V gene data show CDR1 as SGHDN and CDR2 as FVKESK. V was trimmed by 4 bases and J by 6 bases, leaving 7 bases between them. For the CDR3, the DNA is TGTGCCAGCAGCCCAGAGTTAAACACCATATATTTT. Translation gives CASSPELNTIYF.

The genes are TRBV11-3 and TRBJ2-5; TRBD1 aligns across 7 bases. J was trimmed by 4 bases and V by 5 bases; bases with no gene match: 10. CDR1 and CDR2 (germline): SGHNT, YENEEA. There are 15 residues in the CDR3. The CDR3: CASSRKTGLLETQYF. For the CDR3, the DNA is TGTGCCAGCAGCCGCAAGACAGGGCTCCTAGAGACCCAGTACTTC.

The rearrangement joins TRBV3-1 (or the pseudogene TRBV3-2) to TRBJ2-3; D may be TRBD2 (5 bases). V was trimmed by 4 bases and J by 4 bases, leaving 15 bases between them. The germline gives CDR1 LGHDT, CDR2 YNNKEL (reference sequence). The CDR3 is made up of 15 amino acids. The CDR3 is CASSLEGRVSDTQYF. DNA of the CDR3: TGTGCCAGCAGCCTAGAGGGTAGGGTGTCAGATACGCAGTATTTT.

The J gene is TRBJ2-7, the V gene TRBV3-1 (or the pseudogene TRBV3-2), with 10 nucleotides matching TRBD2. This CDR3 comprises 15 residues. Unmatched junction bases numbered 6, after V lost 1 base and J lost 6 bases. The germline V gene has CDR1 LGHDT and CDR2 YNNKEL (reference sequence). CDR3: CASSQGLAGVGEQYF. The CDR3 DNA is TGTGCCAGCAGCCAAGGGCTAGCGGGAGTCGGCGAGCAGTACTTC.